This T cell receptor beta chain derives from a study of blood T cell repertoires in COVID-19. The wider study: Samples taken during acute and convalescent COVID-19 were collected in the United States, Italy and Spain. From T cells, B-cell-depleted T cells, or PBMCs came the material, which was cDNA or gDNA.

The authors' processing: It was from reference gene primer amplification that nucleated cell counts were estimated. The method was immunoSEQ multiplex PCR; TCRdb's version includes in-frame clones alone and lacks a portion of them. Clonal size and the V and J genes are those of that table, whereas D and trimming came from the DNA. The sample carries roughly 100,000 clones, around 73% recorded once. Sequenced sample: peripheral blood. The sequence was obtained from a man in his 60s with active or convalescent COVID-19.

As DNA, the CDR3 is TGTGCCAGCAGACGGACTAGCGGGAGGGCCTACGAGCAGTACTTC. It is translated as CASRRTSGRAYEQYF. V gene TRBV28 combines with J gene TRBJ2-7; 15 bases are shared with TRBD2. With V trimmed by 6 bases and J by 2 bases, 2 bases remained unmatched. Germline loops: CDR1 MDHEN, CDR2 SYDVKM. The CDR3 extends over 15 amino acids. The whole variable domain, filled in from reference TRBV28 and TRBJ2-7, reads DVKVTQSSRYLVKRTGEKVFLECVQDMDHENMFWYRQDPGLGLRLIYFSYDVKMKEKGDIPEGYSVSREKKERFSLILESASTNQTSMYLCASRRTSGRAYEQYFGPGTRLTVT.